These 14 T cell receptor beta chains were sequenced from one sample in a study of blood T cell repertoires in COVID-19. Clones were read by immunoSEQ multiplex PCR, and TCRdb kept only the in-frame ones, dropping some. The table has some 240,000 clones, 75% to 90% seen once. The sample comprised peripheral blood. All receptors derive from a woman in her thirties or forties who had recovered from COVID-19.

This clone was detected only once. The chain has TRBV11-2 and TRBJ2-1; 9 nucleotides agree with TRBD2. In germline, CDR1 is SGHAT, CDR2 FQNNGV. The length of the CDR3 is 16 residues. Losses at the gene ends were 1 base for V and 5 bases for J; bases not matched to a gene: 6. This chain's CDR3 is CASSLGLAGNNNEQFF. In nucleotides, the CDR3 is TGTGCCAGCAGCTTAGGGCTAGCGGGAAATAACAATGAGCAGTTCTTC. The whole variable domain, filled in from reference TRBV11-2 and TRBJ2-1, reads EAGVAQSPRYKIIEKRQSVAFWCNPISGHATLYWYQQILGQGPKLLIQFQNNGVVDDSQLPKDRFSAERLKGVDSTLKIQPAKLEDSAVYLCASSLGLAGNNNEQFFGPGTRLTVL.

The chain joins TRBV5-1 to TRBJ2-5, with 8 bases lining up with TRBD1. Per germline, CDR1 SGHRS and CDR2 YFSETQ. The CDR3 sequence is 14 residues long. V was pared by 4 bases and J by 3 bases, with 5 bases of the junction left unmatched. CDR3 protein: CASSTQTGEETQYF. For the CDR3, the DNA is TGCGCCAGCAGCACTCAGACAGGGGAAGAGACCCAGTACTTC.

J is TRBJ1-5 and V is TRBV24-1; TRBD1 matches at 9 bases. The CDR3 is made up of 15 amino acids. The J segment lost 4 bases and the V segment lost 4 bases, leaving 4 bases of the junction unmatched. Germline values: CDR1 KGHDR, CDR2 SFDVKD. CDR3 sequence reads: CATSDPDRGNQPQHF. CDR3 sequence (DNA): TGTGCCACCAGTGACCCTGACAGGGGGAATCAGCCCCAGCATTTT.

This clone was recorded only once. CDR3 protein: CASSARLAGVSTDTQYF. The CDR3 bases are TGTGCCAGCAGCGCACGACTAGCGGGGGTTAGCACAGATACGCAGTATTTT. The chain recombines TRBV7-2 with TRBJ2-3; 12 positions match TRBD2. Germline CDR1 and CDR2: SGHTA and FQGNSA. V lost 5 bases and J lost 0; bases outside the gene matches: 6. CDR3 size: 17 residues.

The chain employs TRBV3-1 (or the pseudogene TRBV3-2) and TRBJ2-3, with D unresolved. Trimming left V 8 bases short and J 4 bases short, with 16 bases between. The germline gives CDR1 LGHDT, CDR2 YNNKEL (reference sequence). This CDR3 is built from 14 residues. The CDR3: CASSEVARPDTQYF. In DNA form, the CDR3 reads TGTGCCAGCTCTGAGGTAGCTAGACCAGATACGCAGTATTTT.

The V call is TRBV20-1, the J call TRBJ2-6, with 8 bases matching TRBD1. V was pared by 3 bases and J by 4 bases, with 11 bases of the junction left unmatched. The CDR3 totals 17 residues. Germline V gives CDR1 DFQATT, CDR2 SNEGSKA (reference sequence). CDR3 DNA: TGCAGTGCTAGTCCGGCAGGGGGCTTAACCGGGGCCAACGTCCTGACTTTC. Protein: CSASPAGGLTGANVLTF.

The rearrangement links TRBV4-3 to TRBJ1-1; 7 bases match TRBD1. Per germline, CDR1 LGHNA and CDR2 YSLEER. This CDR3 region has 13 residues. V trimming: 2 bases; J trimming: 4 bases; junction bases outside the gene matches: 1. The CDR3 spells CASSQTGATEAFF. For the CDR3, the DNA is TGCGCCAGCAGCCAAACAGGGGCCACTGAAGCTTTCTTT.

This clone has just a few counts. The chain has TRBV30 and TRBJ2-1, with D possibly TRBD2 on 6 matching bases. This CDR3 has 14 amino acids. Deletions cut 4 bases from V and 3 bases from J, with 13 bases between. CDR1 and CDR2 from the germline V gene are GTSNPN and SVGIG (reference sequence). In DNA form, the CDR3 reads TGTGCCTGGACTACCGGGACTTACTACAATGAGCAGTTCTTC. Its translation: CAWTTGTYYNEQFF.

This chain uses TRBV29-1 with TRBJ2-3; 9 bases line up with TRBD1. The ends lost 6 bases at V and 3 bases at J; junction bases unmatched: 7. This CDR3 spans 14 amino acids. Germline V CDR1 and CDR2: SQVTM, ANQGSEA. CDR3: CSVSKGQGTDTQYF. CDR3 in DNA: TGCAGCGTATCGAAGGGACAGGGAACAGATACGCAGTATTTT.

Only a few counts were recorded for this clone. The V call is TRBV7-2, the J call TRBJ2-4; no clear D. Trimming shortened V by 2 bases and J by 9 bases, and 11 bases separated the two germline ends. Germline assignment: CDR1 SGHTA and CDR2 FQGNSA. CDR3 length equals 13 residues. The CDR3 here is CASSLSPNGIQYF. CDR3 nucleotide sequence: TGTGCCAGCAGCTTATCGCCTAACGGCATTCAGTACTTC.

The rearrangement uses TRBV18 and TRBJ2-3; D remains ambiguous. This CDR3 has 15 residues. V shed 1 base and J shed 0 bases, with 8 bases lying between them. Germline CDR1 is KGHSH and CDR2 is LQKENI. The CDR3 region is CASSPLSASTDTQYF. The DNA of the CDR3 is TGTGCCAGCTCACCACTAAGCGCTAGCACAGATACGCAGTATTTT.

The chain carries TRBV6-5 and TRBJ1-1; D not resolved. In germline, CDR1 is MNHEY, CDR2 SVGAGI. Trimming cost V 0 bases and J 3 bases, with 5 bases left between them. This CDR3 contains 13 residues. The CDR3 DNA reads TGTGCCAGCAGTTACTCGAGGGACACTGAAGCTTTCTTT. It specifies CASSYSRDTEAFF.

This clone was found once. The chain has TRBV11-2 and TRBJ2-5; TRBD2 might be the D (6 bases). Germline-derived CDR1 and CDR2 are SGHAT and FQNNGV. The CDR3 is 15 amino acids. Trimming took off 1 base at V and 2 bases at J, with 11 bases between the two ends. The CDR3 coding sequence is TGTGCCAGCAGCTTAGCCGAGGGGAGGCAAGAGACCCAGTACTTC. Its translation: CASSLAEGRQETQYF.

The J gene is TRBJ2-5, the V gene TRBV5-1; the match to TRBD1 covers 8 bases. CDR3 length: 13 residues. Unmatched junction bases numbered 4, after V lost 4 bases and J lost 5 bases. Germline CDR1 SGHRS, CDR2 YFSETQ. CDR3 sequence (DNA): TGCGCCAGCAGCGGACAGGGCAGCGAGACCCAGTACTTC. As protein: CASSGQGSETQYF.